What follows are 25 T cell receptor beta chains derived from one specimen sequenced in a study of blood T cell repertoires in COVID-19. Profiled with immunoSEQ multiplex PCR; TCRdb holds only in-frame clones, not every one. The sample lists just over 650,000 clones; approximately 90% were seen once. The sequenced sample consisted of peripheral blood. All receptors come from a woman between 18 and 29 years old with acute or convalescent COVID-19.

The rearrangement uses TRBV24-1 and TRBJ1-2; D unclear. This CDR3 comprises 14 residues. V was trimmed by 0 bases and J by 6 bases, leaving 10 bases between them. Germline-derived CDR1 and CDR2 are KGHDR and SFDVKD. CDR3 in amino acids: CATSDLASSHGYTF. The CDR3 DNA follows: TGTGCCACCAGTGATTTGGCCAGTTCCCATGGCTACACCTTC.

V is TRBV19 and J is TRBJ1-5, with D maybe TRBD1 (5 bases). CDR1 and CDR2 (germline): LNHDA, SQIVND (reference sequence). V lost 6 bases and J 3 bases, leaving 12 bases between the germline ends. The CDR3 contains 14 residues. The CDR3 protein is CASRGGDYNQPQHF. Here the CDR3 DNA reads TGTGCCAGTAGGGGGGGGGATTACAATCAGCCCCAGCATTTT. The full variable domain, its missing parts supplied by reference TRBV19 and TRBJ1-5, is DGGITQSPKYLFRKEGQNVTLSCEQNLNHDAMYWYRQDPGQGLRLIYYSQIVNDFQKGDIAEGYSVSREKKESFPLTVTSAQKNPTAFYLCASRGGDYNQPQHFGDGTRLSIL.

The chain recombines TRBV29-1 with TRBJ1-4; the match to TRBD1 covers 8 bases. The CDR3 sequence is 14 residues long. CDR1 and CDR2 from the germline V gene are SQVTM and ANQGSEA. Unmatched junction bases numbered 12, after V lost 7 bases and J lost 8 bases. CDR3 in amino acids: CSADGQGNGEKLFF. The CDR3, as DNA: TGCAGCGCCGACGGACAGGGAAATGGAGAAAAACTGTTTTTT.

The gene calls are TRBV7-8 and TRBJ1-5; no firm D call. The V gene's germline CDR1 is SGHVS and CDR2 FQNEAQ. The CDR3 extends over 14 amino acids. V lost 5 bases and J lost 3, with 11 bases in between. The chain's CDR3 is CASSHAGFNQPQHF. CDR3 nucleotides: TGTGCCAGCAGCCACGCGGGATTCAATCAGCCCCAGCATTTT.

V is TRBV2 and J is TRBJ1-5; D is perhaps TRBD1 (5 bases). V lost 4 bases to trimming and J lost 8 bases, with 6 bases between them. CDR1 is SNHLY, CDR2 FYNNEI, per germline. CDR3 size: 11 residues. CDR3: CASSAGKPQHF. CDR3 coding DNA: TGTGCCAGCAGTGCAGGGAAGCCCCAGCATTTT.

This clone was detected once. The chain has TRBV11-2 and TRBJ1-1, with D possibly being TRBD1 (5 bases). The CDR3 is made up of 16 amino acids. Germline CDR1 SGHAT, CDR2 FQNNGV. V lost 3 bases, J lost 7 bases, and 21 bases lay in between. This chain's CDR3 is CASSFSGVRGAGEAFF. The CDR3 bases are TGTGCCAGCAGCTTTTCGGGGGTCCGAGGGGCGGGTGAAGCTTTCTTT.

The chain is built from TRBV19 and TRBJ1-6; D gene ambiguous. V was shortened by 3 bases and J by 7 bases, with 7 bases between the two germline ends. The CDR3 has 13 amino acids. Germline V lookup: CDR1 LNHDA, CDR2 SQIVND (reference sequence). The CDR3 nucleotides read TGTGCCAGTAGTATTGGCCCCAATTCACCCCTCCACTTT. This gives the protein CASSIGPNSPLHF. The complete variable domain, with remaining parts taken from reference TRBV19 and TRBJ1-6, reads DGGITQSPKYLFRKEGQNVTLSCEQNLNHDAMYWYRQDPGQGLRLIYYSQIVNDFQKGDIAEGYSVSREKKESFPLTVTSAQKNPTAFYLCASSIGPNSPLHFGNGTRLTVT.

This clone was recorded only once. V usage is TRBV19 and J usage is TRBJ1-1, with 12 bases aligning to TRBD1. The V gene end was trimmed by 5 bases and the J gene end by 5 bases; junction bases not matched to a gene: 6. The CDR3 spans 15 residues. Germline V gene lookup returns CDR1 LNHDA and CDR2 SQIVND (reference sequence). CDR3 bases: TGTGCCAGTAGTGGGTGGGACAGGGGGCTTACTGAAGCTTTCTTT. The encoded protein is CASSGWDRGLTEAFF.

The chain is built from TRBV2 and TRBJ2-3; 8 positions match TRBD2. There are 19 residues in the CDR3. The junction had 17 bases not matched to a gene; V was cut back by 2 bases and J by 4 bases. The V gene's germline CDR1 is SNHLY and CDR2 FYNNEI. CDR3 residues: CASSERSGERGYVPDTQYF. CDR3 nucleotide sequence: TGTGCCAGCAGTGAAAGGTCGGGCGAGCGGGGGTACGTACCAGATACGCAGTATTTT.

V gene TRBV29-1 combines with J gene TRBJ1-5; D is unclear. The CDR3 runs to 10 residues. V dropped 4 bases and J dropped 5 bases, with 3 bases sitting between them. Germline V CDR1 and CDR2: SQVTM, ANQGSEA. The CDR3 loop is CSVVYQPQHF. DNA of the CDR3: TGCAGCGTTGTCTATCAGCCCCAGCATTTT. The whole variable domain, remainder taken from reference TRBV29-1 and TRBJ1-5, is SAVISQKPSRDICQRGTSLTIQCQVDSQVTMMFWYRQQPGQSLTLIATANQGSEATYESGFVIDKFPISRPNLTFSTLTVSNMSPEDSSIYLCSVVYQPQHFGDGTRLSIL.

The V call is TRBV7-3, the J call TRBJ1-2, with unresolved D. Germline values: CDR1 SGHTA, CDR2 FQGTGA. There are 15 residues in the CDR3. Trimming removed 2 bases from V and 0 bases from J, with 10 bases in between. CDR3: CASSLGSGANYGYTF. The DNA of the CDR3 is TGTGCCAGCAGCTTAGGGTCGGGAGCTAACTATGGCTACACCTTC. Together with reference TRBV7-3 and TRBJ1-2, the CDR3 gives the full variable domain: GAGVSQTPSNKVTEKGKYVELRCDPISGHTALYWYRQSLGQGPEFLIYFQGTGAADDSGLPNDRFFAVRPEGSVSTLKIQRTERGDSAVYLCASSLGSGANYGYTFGSGTRLTVV.

This chain connects TRBV12-2 to TRBJ2-3; the D call in the table, TRBD1, was not verified against the DNA. TRBV12-2 constitutes a pseudogene. The CDR3 covers 15 residues. In DNA form, the CDR3 reads TGTGCAAGTCGCTTTCAGGGGGAGGGCACAGATACGCAGTATTTT. This translates into CASRFQGEGTDTQYF.

In nucleotides, the CDR3 is TGTGCCTGGAGGGACACGCCTAACTATGGCTACACCTTC. It codes for CAWRDTPNYGYTF. This chain connects TRBV30 to TRBJ1-2, with D perhaps matching TRBD1 (5 bases). Germline V gene data show CDR1 as GTSNPN and CDR2 as SVGIG (reference sequence). Deletions cut 3 bases from V and 0 bases from J, with 8 bases between. The CDR3 consists of 13 residues.

This clone appeared a single time. The V call is TRBV7-9, the J call TRBJ2-7; 12 positions match TRBD1. The CDR3 loop spans 17 amino acids. V was clipped by 5 bases and J by 0 bases; unmatched bases: 8. Germline V gene lookup returns CDR1 SEHNR and CDR2 FQNEAQ (reference sequence). In DNA form, the CDR3 reads TGTGCCAGCAGCCCAAATCCGGGACAGGGGGCCTCCTACGAGCAGTACTTC. Amino acids: CASSPNPGQGASYEQYF.

Notes on this clone: Other DNA sequences of this sample code for an identical CDR3. J is TRBJ1-5 and V is TRBV6-5; D may be TRBD1 (5 bases). The ends were cut back, 6 bases at V and 5 bases at J, with 11 bases in the middle. Germline loops: CDR1 MNHEY, CDR2 SVGAGI. The CDR3 has 13 amino acids. The chain's CDR3 is CASSGQGHQPQHF. The CDR3 DNA reads as TGTGCCAGCAGCGGGCAGGGCCATCAGCCCCAGCATTTT.

This chain joins TRBV2 and TRBJ1-3; D unclear. V lost 1 base to trimming and J lost 0 bases, with 7 bases between them. The CDR3 runs to 15 residues. Germline V gene sequence: CDR1 SNHLY, CDR2 FYNNEI. The CDR3 is CASSEDTTSGNTIYF. CDR3 nucleotide sequence: TGTGCCAGCAGTGAAGACACCACCTCTGGAAACACCATATATTTT.

The rearrangement links TRBV6-2 or TRBV6-3 to TRBJ1-5, with D uncertain. V shed 2 bases and J shed 5 bases, with 7 bases lying between them. The CDR3 runs 13 residues. Per the germline V gene, CDR1 is MNHEY and CDR2 is SVGEGT. The CDR3 DNA reads as TGTGCCAGCAGTTACGGGCCATATCAGCCCCAGCATTTT. Amino acids: CASSYGPYQPQHF.

The chain is built from TRBV5-6 and TRBJ1-4, with 9 bases lining up with TRBD1. Trimming removed 2 bases from V and 3 bases from J; junction bases left unmatched: 8. Germline V gene data show CDR1 as SGHDT and CDR2 as YYEEEE. CDR3 size: 17 residues. CDR3: CASSLNRGREANEKLFF. The CDR3 bases are TGTGCCAGCAGCTTAAACAGGGGGCGTGAGGCTAATGAAAAACTGTTTTTT.

V usage is TRBV19 and J usage is TRBJ2-3; 8 bases fit TRBD2. This CDR3 has 15 residues. Trimming cost V 10 bases and J 2 bases; bases outside gene matches: 11. The germline gives CDR1 LNHDA, CDR2 SQIVND (reference sequence). The CDR3 nucleotides are TGTGCCACTTCCCCGGGGGGGTCGTACACAGATACGCAGTATTTT. As protein: CATSPGGSYTDTQYF.

The chain couples TRBV14 to TRBJ2-1, with D maybe TRBD2 (7 bases). The CDR3 spans 13 residues. V was shortened by 5 bases and J by 14 bases, with 19 bases between the two germline ends. Germline V lookup: CDR1 SGHDN, CDR2 FVKESK. The CDR3 bases are TGTGCCAGCAGCTCCCGGGGGGCCCCGCCAAAGTTCTTC. Translated, it gives CASSSRGAPPKFF.

This clone was observed once. The chain links TRBV4-1 to TRBJ1-4; a possible D gene is TRBD1 (6 bases). Per the germline V gene, CDR1 is MGHRA and CDR2 is YSYEKL. The V and J ends lost 1 base and 5 bases respectively, with 14 bases between them. The CDR3 has 16 amino acids. DNA for the CDR3: TGCGCCAGCAGCCAAGGGACAGCCCCCCGAAATGAAAAACTGTTTTTT. Its translation: CASSQGTAPRNEKLFF.

This clone was seen just once. The CDR3 is CASIRSPLHF. In DNA form, the CDR3 reads TGTGCCAGCATCCGTTCACCCCTCCACTTT. The rearrangement links TRBV9 to TRBJ1-6; D not certain. CDR1 is SGDLS, CDR2 YYNGEE, per germline. V lost 6 bases and J 9 bases, leaving 4 bases between the germline ends. The CDR3 is made up of 10 amino acids.

The rearrangement uses TRBV18 and TRBJ1-6, with D perhaps TRBD1 (6 bases). The CDR3 consists of 14 residues. Deletions cut 5 bases from V and 3 bases from J, with 8 bases between. CDR1 KGHSH and CDR2 LQKENI come from the germline V gene. The chain's CDR3 is CASSSDSYNSPLHF. The CDR3, as DNA: TGTGCCAGCTCATCGGACAGCTATAATTCACCCCTCCACTTT.

The V and J genes are TRBV5-1 and TRBJ2-3; a weak D match, TRBD2 (6 bases). The V end lost 4 bases, the J end lost 0 bases, and 12 bases lay between the germline ends. CDR3 length: 15 residues. Germline V CDR1 and CDR2: SGHRS, YFSETQ. CDR3 nucleotide sequence: TGCGCCAGCAGCCCCGGGACTCGAAGCACAGATACGCAGTATTTT. Translation gives CASSPGTRSTDTQYF. Based on the CDR3 plus reference TRBV5-1 and TRBJ2-3, the full variable domain is KAGVTQTPRYLIKTRGQQVTLSCSPISGHRSVSWYQQTPGQGLQFLFEYFSETQRNKGNFPGRFSGRQFSNSRSEMNVSTLELGDSALYLCASSPGTRSTDTQYFGPGTRLTVL.

This clone was seen a single time. The V and J genes are TRBV6-2 or TRBV6-3 and TRBJ1-2, with D uncertain. Germline CDR1 reads MNHEY; CDR2 reads SVGEGT. The CDR3 extends over 14 amino acids. The V gene lost 2 bases and the J gene lost 7 bases, with 14 bases spanning the gap. In DNA, the CDR3 is TGTGCCAGCAGTTACCCAAGCACTACCAGTGGCTACACCTTC. Encoded protein: CASSYPSTTSGYTF.